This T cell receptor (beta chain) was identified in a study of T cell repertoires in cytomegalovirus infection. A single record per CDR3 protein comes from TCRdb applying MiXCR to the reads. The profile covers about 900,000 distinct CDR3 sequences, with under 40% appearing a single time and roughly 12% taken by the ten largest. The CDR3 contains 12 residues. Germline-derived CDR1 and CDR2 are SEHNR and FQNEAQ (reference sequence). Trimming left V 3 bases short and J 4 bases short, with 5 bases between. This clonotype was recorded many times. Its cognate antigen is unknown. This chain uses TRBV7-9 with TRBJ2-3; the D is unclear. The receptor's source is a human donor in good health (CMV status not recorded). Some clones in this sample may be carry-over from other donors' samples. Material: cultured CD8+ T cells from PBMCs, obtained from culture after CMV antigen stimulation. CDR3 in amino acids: CASSFRADTQYF. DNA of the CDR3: TGTGCCAGCAGCTTCCGCGCAGATACGCAGTATTTT. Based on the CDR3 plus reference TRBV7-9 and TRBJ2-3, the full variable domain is DTGVSQNPRHKITKRGQNVTFRCDPISEHNRLYWYRQTLGQGPEFLTYFQNEAQLEKSRLLSDRFSAERPKGSFSTLEIQRTEQGDSAMYLCASSFRADTQYFGPGTRLTVL.